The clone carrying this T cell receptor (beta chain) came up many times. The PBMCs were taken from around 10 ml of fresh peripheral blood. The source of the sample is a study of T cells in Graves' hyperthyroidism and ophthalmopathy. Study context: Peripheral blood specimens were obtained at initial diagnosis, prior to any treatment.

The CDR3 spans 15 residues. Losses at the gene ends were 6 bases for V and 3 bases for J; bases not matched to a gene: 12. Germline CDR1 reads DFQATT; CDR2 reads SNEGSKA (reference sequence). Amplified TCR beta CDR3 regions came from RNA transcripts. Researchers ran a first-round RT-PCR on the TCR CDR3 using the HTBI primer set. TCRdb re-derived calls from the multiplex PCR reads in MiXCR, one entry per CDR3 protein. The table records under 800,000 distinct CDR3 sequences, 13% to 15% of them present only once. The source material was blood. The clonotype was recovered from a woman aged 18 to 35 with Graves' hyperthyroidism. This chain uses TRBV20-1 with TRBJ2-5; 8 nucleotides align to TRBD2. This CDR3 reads CSAINPGTRKETQYF. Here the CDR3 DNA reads TGCAGTGCCATTAACCCGGGGACTAGGAAAGAGACCCAGTACTTC.